Reported below is one T cell receptor (beta chain). This sample is drawn from a study of cytomegalovirus exposure and HLA in healthy donors. The CDR3 contains 13 residues. V was shortened by 5 bases and J by 0 bases, with 8 bases between the two germline ends. Germline assignment: CDR1 SGHTS and CDR2 YDEGEE. This PCR relied on a set of 60 Vbeta primers and 13 Jbeta primers. Here immunoSEQ multiplex PCR was the method, and the copy in TCRdb shows in-frame clones only, minus some. Found here are some 220,000 clones, 70% to 80% of them singletons; the top ten hold approximately 2.6%. There were likely unrecorded immune exposures, though donors were nominally healthy when sampled.

This receptor was obtained from a woman in her fifties or sixties in good health and CMV-seropositive. J is TRBJ1-1 and V is TRBV5-8; D remains ambiguous. The sequencing input was PBMCs. This CDR3 reads CASRAHMNTEAFF. The CDR3 bases are TGTGCCAGCAGAGCGCATATGAACACTGAAGCTTTCTTT.